The 31 T cell receptor beta chains given below trace back to one sample, sequenced in a study of long-term antiretroviral therapy in people with HIV (dated 2022 in TCRdb). The immunoSEQ hsTCRB v3.0 assay was used at survey level resolution to sequence the TRB variable region. This is the immuneACCESS table as TCRdb keeps it, with only in-frame sequences that have V and J called. A part of the clones is gone; compared with another copy, unresolved V genes explain less than half, and the rest is unexplained. This sample holds 28,000 or so clones; approximately 93% were observed only once. The biggest ten clones account for about a tenth of the sample. This material consisted of unsorted PBMCs, taken 6.2 years after starting antiretroviral therapy. The receptors derive from a middle-aged man with HIV.

In nucleotides, the CDR3 is TGTGCCATCAGTCCCGCGACGGGGAAAAATGAAAAACTGTTTTTT. Amino acid sequence: CAISPATGKNEKLFF. The chain employs TRBV10-3 and TRBJ1-4, with D hard to call. The germline V gene has CDR1 ENHRY and CDR2 SYGVKD. V lost 5 bases and J 5 bases, leaving 15 bases between the germline ends. The CDR3 is made up of 15 amino acids.

The table lists this clone with a count of one. The CDR3 region has the DNA TGTGCCAGCAGCTCGGAGGCTGAAGCTTTCTTT. It specifies CASSSEAEAFF. The chain links TRBV7-9 to TRBJ1-1; D not resolved. This CDR3 has 11 amino acids. The V gene lost 4 bases and the J gene lost 6 bases, with 6 bases spanning the gap. Looked up from germline, CDR1 is SEHNR and CDR2 is FQNEAQ (reference sequence).

The rearrangement uses TRBV19 and TRBJ2-2; D is unclear. This CDR3 has 15 residues. Between the trimmed V and J ends, which lost 0 bases and 4 bases, there was a span of 9 bases. The V gene's germline CDR1 is LNHDA and CDR2 SQIVND (reference sequence). The CDR3 is CASSIDLSGTGELFF. CDR3 sequence (DNA): TGTGCCAGTAGTATAGATCTATCGGGCACCGGGGAGCTGTTTTTT.

The rearrangement uses TRBV6-5 and TRBJ2-5, with TRBD2 matching over 9 bases. This CDR3 is 13 amino acids long. Germline values: CDR1 MNHEY, CDR2 SVGAGI. Germline trimming cut 8 bases from V and 6 bases from J; bases unmatched to any gene: 7. The CDR3 is CASRASGEKTQYF. The DNA for the CDR3 is TGTGCCAGCCGCGCTAGCGGGGAAAAGACCCAGTACTTC.

The J gene is TRBJ1-1, the V gene TRBV7-4; weak D call: TRBD1 (6 bases). The CDR3 is 16 amino acids. Germline V gene lookup returns CDR1 SGHVT and CDR2 SQSDAQ. Trimming pared 4 bases from V and 0 bases from J, leaving 15 bases between. This CDR3 is CASSSPLGDMNTEAFF. DNA of the CDR3: TGTGCCAGCAGCTCCCCTCTGGGGGACATGAACACTGAAGCTTTCTTT. The entire variable domain, with the rest obtained from reference TRBV7-4 and TRBJ1-1, is as follows: GAGVSQSPRYKVAKRGRDVALRCDSISGHVTLYWYRQTLGQGSEVLTYSQSDAQRDKSGRPSGRFSAERPERSVSTLKIQRTEQGDSAVYLCASSSPLGDMNTEAFFGQGTRLTVV.

The chain uses TRBV5-6 and TRBJ2-7; 12 nucleotides agree with TRBD2. The CDR3 has 16 amino acids. CDR1 and CDR2 (germline): SGHDT, YYEEEE. The ends lost 3 bases at V and 2 bases at J; junction bases unmatched: 6. The CDR3 coding sequence is TGTGCCAGCAGCTCGACTAGCGGGGGCCACCCCTACGAGCAGTACTTC. It translates to CASSSTSGGHPYEQYF.

The chain's CDR3 is CASSFVRGGGDTQYF. The CDR3 DNA reads TGTGCCAGCAGCTTTGTTCGGGGGGGCGGAGATACGCAGTATTTT. This chain links TRBV7-2 with TRBJ2-3; TRBD2 aligns across 8 bases. CDR1 is SGHTA and CDR2 is FQGNSA in the germline V gene. Trimming cost V 3 bases and J 5 bases; bases outside gene matches: 7. The CDR3 contains 15 residues.

V gene TRBV7-8 combines with J gene TRBJ2-7, with D unresolved. Germline CDR1 is SGHVS and CDR2 is FQNEAQ. Trimming pared 5 bases from V and 0 bases from J, leaving 11 bases between. The CDR3 spans 14 residues. The CDR3 is CASSPWNSSYEQYF. CDR3 DNA sequence: TGTGCCAGCAGCCCCTGGAATAGCTCCTACGAGCAGTACTTC. Filled out from reference TRBV7-8 and TRBJ2-7, the complete variable domain reads GAGVSQSPRYKVAKRGQDVALRCDPISGHVSLFWYQQALGQGPEFLTYFQNEAQLDKSGLPSDRFFAERPEGSVSTLKIQRTQQEDSAVYLCASSPWNSSYEQYFGPGTRLTVT.

This sequence joins TRBV25-1 and TRBJ1-6, with unresolved D. This CDR3 is 13 amino acids long. V dropped 1 base and J dropped 7 bases, with 5 bases sitting between them. CDR1 and CDR2 (germline): MGHDK, SYGVNS. In DNA, the CDR3 is TGTGCCAGCAGTGAATTGGGGAATTCACCCCTCCACTTT. Encoded protein: CASSELGNSPLHF.

This rearrangement joins TRBV11-2 to TRBJ2-1, with a weak D call TRBD2 (5 bases). Trimming took 3 bases from V and 3 from J, leaving 12 bases between them. The CDR3 has 15 residues. CDR1 is SGHAT, CDR2 FQNNGV, per germline. CDR3 nucleotides: TGTGCCAGCAGCTTGGATAGCGCCCGCTACAATGAGCAGTTCTTC. It encodes CASSLDSARYNEQFF.

V and J are TRBV2 and TRBJ2-6; a possible D gene is TRBD2 (7 bases). Germline CDR1 SNHLY, CDR2 FYNNEI. The CDR3 extends over 15 amino acids. Trimming shortened V by 7 bases and J by 4 bases, and 14 bases separated the two germline ends. CDR3 nucleotide sequence: TGTGCCAGCACCTTGGGGGGGGCCGGGGCCAACGTCCTGACTTTC. It translates to CASTLGGAGANVLTF.

J is TRBJ1-1 and V is TRBV5-1; D is undetermined. The ends were cut back, 5 bases at V and 5 bases at J, with 25 bases in the middle. The germline V gene encodes CDR1 SGHRS and CDR2 YFSETQ. This CDR3 comprises 17 residues. CDR3 in amino acids: CASSSADVNWFGTEAFF. In DNA form, the CDR3 reads TGCGCCAGCAGTTCCGCCGACGTCAACTGGTTTGGGACTGAAGCTTTCTTT.

The rearrangement links TRBV7-8 to TRBJ1-2; D is unresolved. V lost 1 base to trimming and J lost 3 bases, with 3 bases between them. CDR3 length equals 12 residues. Germline V gives CDR1 SGHVS, CDR2 FQNEAQ. DNA for the CDR3: TGTGCCAGCAGCTTAGTCGACTATGGCTACACCTTC. Amino acids: CASSLVDYGYTF.

This clone has just one count. The J gene is TRBJ1-2, the V gene TRBV2; 8 positions agree with TRBD1. The CDR3 has 12 residues. After removal of 9 bases from V and 6 bases from J, the junction contained 6 bases not matched to a gene. Germline-derived CDR1 and CDR2 are SNHLY and FYNNEI. The CDR3 sequence is CARRTGYNGYTF. CDR3 nucleotides: TGTGCCAGAAGGACAGGGTATAATGGCTACACCTTC.

The CDR3 sequence is CASSVVMDSYEQYF. CDR3 nucleotide sequence: TGTGCCAGCAGCGTGGTTATGGATTCCTACGAGCAGTACTTC. The rearrangement links TRBV9 to TRBJ2-7, with D uncertain. The CDR3 is 14 residues long. The ends were cut back, 2 bases at V and 1 base at J, with 10 bases in the middle. From germline, CDR1 is SGDLS and CDR2 YYNGEE.

The gene calls are TRBV30 and TRBJ1-5; possibly TRBD1 for D (5 bases). V was shortened by 1 base and J by 9 bases, with 13 bases between the two germline ends. The CDR3 spans 13 residues. Germline V gene sequence: CDR1 GTSNPN, CDR2 SVGIG (reference sequence). CDR3 region: CAWSGFGGTPQHF. The CDR3 DNA follows: TGTGCCTGGAGTGGTTTCGGGGGTACGCCCCAGCATTTT.

The V gene is TRBV5-1, the J gene TRBJ2-2, with D perhaps assigned TRBD1 or TRBD2 (5 bases each). V was cut by 3 bases and J by 4 bases, with 13 bases left in between. CDR1 and CDR2 from the germline V gene are SGHRS and YFSETQ. The CDR3 length is 15 residues. The CDR3 reads CASSSRDGSTGELFF. Written as DNA, the CDR3 is TGCGCCAGCAGCTCCAGGGACGGAAGCACCGGGGAGCTGTTTTTT.

The V and J genes are TRBV9 and TRBJ1-3; the match to TRBD1 covers 7 bases. This CDR3 is built from 15 residues. Germline V gene sequence: CDR1 SGDLS, CDR2 YYNGEE. The ends lost 3 bases at V and 3 bases at J; junction bases unmatched: 6. DNA of the CDR3: TGTGCCAGCAGCGCACAGACAGGGTTTGGAAACACCATATATTTT. Amino acid sequence: CASSAQTGFGNTIYF.

V gene TRBV7-2 combines with J gene TRBJ2-3, with 8 bases lining up with TRBD2. Germline loops: CDR1 SGHTA, CDR2 FQGNSA. The V and J ends lost 5 bases and 1 base, in that order; junction bases with no gene match: 11. CDR3 length equals 17 residues. CDR3: CASSREISGGGTDTQYF. The CDR3 DNA sequence: TGTGCCAGCAGCCGGGAAATAAGCGGGGGCGGCACAGATACGCAGTATTTT.

The chain is built from TRBV11-2 and TRBJ1-5, with TRBD1 matching over 7 bases. The length of the CDR3 is 15 residues. The germline gives CDR1 SGHAT, CDR2 FQNNGV. V shed 1 base and J 0 bases; nucleotides not matched to a gene: 0. CDR3 sequence (DNA): TGTGCCAGCAGCTTAGGGGACAGTAGCAATCAGCCCCAGCATTTT. Its protein product is CASSLGDSSNQPQHF.

The rearrangement uses TRBV14 and TRBJ2-3; D assignment may be TRBD1 or TRBD2 (5 bases each). The germline V gene encodes CDR1 SGHDN and CDR2 FVKESK. Trimming removed 4 bases at V and 7 bases at J, with 15 bases between. The CDR3 contains 14 residues. In nucleotides, the CDR3 is TGTGCCAGCAGCCCGGGCAGGGACCGAAATACGCAGTATTTT. Protein sequence: CASSPGRDRNTQYF.

The chain employs TRBV11-2 and TRBJ1-2; D is unresolved. Trimming left V 1 base short and J 3 bases short, with 6 bases between. The CDR3 is made up of 13 amino acids. Germline loops: CDR1 SGHAT, CDR2 FQNNGV. The CDR3 DNA reads TGTGCCAGCAGCTTAGCCGAGCACTATGGCTACACCTTC. Its protein is CASSLAEHYGYTF. Looking up the rest from reference TRBV11-2 and TRBJ1-2 gives the full variable domain: EAGVAQSPRYKIIEKRQSVAFWCNPISGHATLYWYQQILGQGPKLLIQFQNNGVVDDSQLPKDRFSAERLKGVDSTLKIQPAKLEDSAVYLCASSLAEHYGYTFGSGTRLTVV.

The chain couples TRBV19 to TRBJ2-7; 7 bases line up with TRBD1. CDR3 length equals 15 residues. Germline V gene lookup returns CDR1 LNHDA and CDR2 SQIVND (reference sequence). V shed 6 bases, J shed 5 bases, and the junction held 13 bases outside the gene matches. The CDR3 protein is CASRPQGVGANEQYF. DNA for the CDR3: TGTGCCAGTAGACCGCAGGGGGTAGGCGCCAACGAGCAGTACTTC. The full variable domain, completed using reference TRBV19 and TRBJ2-7, is DGGITQSPKYLFRKEGQNVTLSCEQNLNHDAMYWYRQDPGQGLRLIYYSQIVNDFQKGDIAEGYSVSREKKESFPLTVTSAQKNPTAFYLCASRPQGVGANEQYFGPGTRLTVT.

The chain has TRBV19 and TRBJ2-2; the D is unclear. CDR1 and CDR2 (germline): LNHDA, SQIVND (reference sequence). Trimming left V 3 bases short and J 4 bases short, with 6 bases between. CDR3 length equals 13 residues. The CDR3: CASSIKGTGELFF. CDR3 DNA: TGTGCCAGTAGTATCAAGGGCACCGGGGAGCTGTTTTTT.

In this sample, this clone turned up once. This chain links TRBV7-9 with TRBJ2-1; D not resolved. CDR1 is SEHNR, CDR2 FQNEAQ, per germline (reference sequence). The V end lost 5 bases, the J end lost 7 bases, and 6 bases lay between the germline ends. The CDR3 loop spans 11 amino acids. CDR3 coding DNA: TGTGCCAGCAGCCTGGGAAATGAGCAGTTCTTC. The encoded protein is CASSLGNEQFF.

The chain is built from TRBV7-6 and TRBJ2-5, with TRBD2 matching over 11 bases. Germline-derived CDR1 and CDR2 are SGHVS and FNYEAQ. The CDR3 loop spans 15 amino acids. J gave up 5 bases and V 6 bases, and 8 bases lay outside the gene matches. The CDR3 DNA reads TGTGCCAGCAGTAATAGCGGGGGGGCCCATGAGACCCAGTACTTC. This encodes CASSNSGGAHETQYF. The entire variable domain, with the rest obtained from reference TRBV7-6 and TRBJ2-5, is as follows: GAGVSQSPRYKVTKRGQDVALRCDPISGHVSLYWYRQALGQGPEFLTYFNYEAQQDKSGLPNDRFSAERPEGSISTLTIQRTEQRDSAMYRCASSNSGGAHETQYFGPGTRLLVL.

The V and J genes are TRBV27 and TRBJ2-3; 8 positions match TRBD2. The CDR3 runs 13 residues. Per germline, CDR1 MNHEY and CDR2 SMNVEV (reference sequence). J lost 7 bases, V lost 8 bases, and 8 bases had no gene match. CDR3 DNA: TGTGCCAGCTGGGCGGGGGGCCGGAATACGCAGTATTTT. Protein: CASWAGGRNTQYF.

As DNA, the CDR3 is TGTGCCAGCAACCGGGACAGCTCAGGCTACGAGCAGTACTTC. Residues: CASNRDSSGYEQYF. The rearrangement joins TRBV6-1 to TRBJ2-7, with 7 bases lining up with TRBD1. Germline V gives CDR1 MNHNS, CDR2 SASEGT. V was clipped by 7 bases and J by 3 bases; unmatched bases: 9. This CDR3 spans 14 amino acids.

J is TRBJ2-1 and V is TRBV5-1; TRBD2 matches 11 bases. Germline lookup yields CDR1 SGHRS and CDR2 YFSETQ. The V and J ends lost 6 bases and 2 bases, in that order; junction bases with no gene match: 7. The CDR3 is 16 amino acids. The CDR3 is CASNPGTSGPYNEQFF. The CDR3 DNA follows: TGCGCCAGCAATCCCGGGACTAGCGGACCCTACAATGAGCAGTTCTTC.

The rearrangement uses TRBV6-1 and TRBJ2-1; 12 bases fit TRBD1. Germline assignment: CDR1 MNHNS and CDR2 SASEGT. The V segment lost 1 base and the J segment 8 bases; nucleotides outside the gene matches: 6. The CDR3 spans 16 residues. CDR3 region: CASSEGDRGQTDEQFF. The CDR3 DNA follows: TGTGCCAGCAGTGAAGGGGACAGGGGGCAAACCGATGAGCAGTTCTTC.

In its sample, this clone was seen a few times. This chain joins TRBV5-1 and TRBJ1-5; TRBD1 might be the D (6 bases). The CDR3 extends over 15 amino acids. Between the trimmed V and J ends, which lost 4 bases and 0 bases, there was a span of 11 bases. CDR1 and CDR2 from the germline V gene are SGHRS and YFSETQ. CDR3 protein: CASSTTGDSNQPQHF. CDR3 coding DNA: TGCGCCAGCAGCACGACAGGCGATAGCAATCAGCCCCAGCATTTT.